This is a list of T cell receptor beta chains from one sample in a study of OX40 agonist ivuxolimab in advanced cancers. TCRdb's table, derived via immunoSEQ multiplex PCR, lists solely in-frame clones and lacks some. The table records roughly 80,000 clones, 80% to 90% of them present only once. The input for sequencing was CD4+ or CD8+ T cells sorted from blood, taken in a trial of the OX40 agonist ivuxolimab. Source of these receptors: an adult with an advanced solid tumor such as melanoma, head and neck, liver or kidney cancer. The CDR3 runs from the conserved cysteine through the conserved F or W. D genes are given only for firm matches. Only part of the rows carry a size: once, few, many, or a class if the clone is expanded.

j_gene	v_gene	d_gene	abundance	CDR3aa	CDR3nt
TRBJ1-6	TRBV13	-	-	CASRQIKQGYNSPLHF	TGTGCCAGCAGACAGATTAAACAGGGTTATAATTCACCCCTCCACTTT
TRBJ2-5	TRBV6-6	-	once	CASSYSTREETQYF	TGTGCCAGCAGTTACTCTACTAGGGAAGAGACCCAGTACTTC
TRBJ2-7	TRBV7-2	-	few	CASSLRQGGAYEQYF	TGTGCCAGCAGCTTACGGCAGGGTGGTGCCTACGAGCAGTACTTC
TRBJ2-3	TRBV11-2	-	-	CASSSGRFLDTQYF	TGTGCCAGCAGCTCCGGACGGTTCTTAGATACGCAGTATTTT
TRBJ1-2	TRBV5-4	-	-	CASSYDKGFRYGYTF	TGTGCCAGCAGCTACGACAAGGGCTTCCGCTATGGCTACACCTTC
TRBJ1-3	TRBV10-3	-	-	CATTRQGNSGNTIYF	TGTGCCACCACCCGTCAAGGTAACTCTGGAAACACCATATATTTT
TRBJ1-2	TRBV27	TRBD1	-	CASSLSQGQGYTF	TGTGCCAGCAGTTTATCACAGGGGCAAGGCTACACCTTC
TRBJ2-1	TRBV6-5	-	once	CASSSPSGLTNEQFF	TGTGCCAGCAGTTCTCCCTCCGGACTCACCAATGAGCAGTTCTTC
TRBJ2-2	TRBV4-2	-	-	CASSQEQITGELFF	TGTGCCAGCAGCCAAGAACAGATCACCGGGGAGCTGTTTTTT
TRBJ2-7	TRBV28	-	-	CASRRERQVAEQYF	TGTGCCAGCAGAAGAGAGAGACAGGTCGCCGAGCAGTACTTC
TRBJ1-3	TRBV19	-	-	CASTRSGGYSGNTIYF	TGTGCCAGTACCCGCTCCGGGGGTTACTCTGGAAACACCATATATTTT
TRBJ1-6	TRBV27	-	-	CASSFSGGNSPLHF	TGTGCCAGCAGTTTCTCTGGGGGAAATTCACCCCTCCACTTT
TRBJ2-2	TRBV4-3	-	-	CASSQDLGGGTGELFF	TGCGCCAGCAGCCAAGATTTGGGCGGAGGCACCGGGGAGCTGTTTTTT
TRBJ2-7	TRBV4-2	-	-	CASSQIGLQGRLYEQYF	TGTGCCAGCAGCCAAATAGGACTACAGGGCCGCCTCTACGAGCAGTACTTC
TRBJ1-2	TRBV5-6	-	-	CASSLGTRNYGYTF	TGTGCCAGCAGCTTGGGGACAAGGAATTATGGCTACACCTTC
TRBJ2-7	TRBV7-2	TRBD2	once	CASSLQSGGGVRNEQYF	TGTGCCAGCAGCTTACAATCGGGCGGGGGGGTTCGGAACGAGCAGTACTTC
TRBJ1-1	TRBV4-1	-	-	CASSQDRFTEAFF	TGCGCCAGCAGCCAAGATCGATTCACTGAAGCTTTCTTT
TRBJ1-1	TRBV12-5	-	-	CASGLRLEGPTEAFF	TGTGCTAGTGGTTTGAGGTTGGAGGGCCCTACTGAAGCTTTCTTT
TRBJ2-3	TRBV29-1	-	once	CSVVGGTDTQYF	TGCAGCGTTGTGGGCGGGACAGATACGCAGTATTTT
TRBJ2-7	TRBV7-3	-	-	CASSHVPVFYEQYF	TGTGCCAGCAGCCATGTCCCGGTGTTCTACGAGCAGTACTTC
TRBJ1-1	TRBV10-2	TRBD1	-	CASSRVRDRQTEAFF	TGCGCCAGCAGCCGAGTACGGGACAGACAGACTGAAGCTTTCTTT
TRBJ2-7	TRBV28	-	once	CASSRGPTLEWEQYF	TGTGCCAGCAGCCGAGGTCCCACTCTTGAATGGGAGCAGTACTTC
TRBJ1-6	TRBV27	-	-	CASSSEPGVRSPLHF	TGTGCCAGCAGCTCAGAACCGGGGGTGCGGTCACCCCTCCACTTT
TRBJ2-7	TRBV27	TRBD1	-	CASSRDLGTGGHEQYF	TGTGCCAGCAGTCGCGACCTCGGGACAGGGGGCCACGAGCAGTACTTC
TRBJ2-5	TRBV2	-	-	CASSEKGWQETQYF	TGTGCCAGCAGTGAAAAGGGTTGGCAAGAGACCCAGTACTTC
TRBJ1-6	TRBV4-2	TRBD1	-	CASSQDPFRGPGSYNSPLHF	TGTGCCAGCAGCCAAGACCCATTCAGGGGGCCCGGCTCCTATAATTCACCCCTCCACTTT
TRBJ2-7	TRBV7-2	TRBD1	-	CASSLRDRTYEQYF	TGTGCCAGCAGCTTGAGGGACAGGACCTACGAGCAGTACTTC
TRBJ2-2	TRBV6-5	-	few	CASSYSRSTGELFF	TGTGCCAGCAGTTACTCCAGGTCCACCGGGGAGCTGTTTTTT
TRBJ1-6	TRBV19	TRBD1	-	CASSTGTGDYNSPLHF	TGTGCCAGTAGCACCGGGACAGGTGATTATAATTCACCCCTCCACTTT
TRBJ2-7	TRBV19	TRBD2	-	CASSIAAGPLSYEQYF	TGTGCCAGTAGTATCGCAGCGGGACCCCTGAGCTACGAGCAGTACTTC
TRBJ1-2	TRBV6-1	-	-	CASGSNLGRDYGYTF	TGTGCCAGCGGGAGTAATTTGGGGAGGGACTATGGCTACACCTTC
TRBJ1-1	TRBV30	-	once	CAWSLNAGTEAFF	TGTGCCTGGAGTTTAAACGCGGGAACTGAAGCTTTCTTT
TRBJ1-1	TRBV10-2	-	-	CASSVEGTEAFF	TGCGCCAGCAGTGTCGAGGGGACTGAAGCTTTCTTT
TRBJ1-2	TRBV6-5	-	-	CASSYSPGERGGYTF	TGTGCCAGCAGTTACTCGCCAGGGGAGAGAGGTGGCTACACCTTC
TRBJ2-3	TRBV9	TRBD2	-	CASSALAGGPDTQYF	TGTGCCAGCAGCGCCCTAGCGGGGGGCCCAGATACGCAGTATTTT
TRBJ2-7	TRBV6-1	-	-	CASMKDSYEQYF	TGTGCCAGCATGAAGGATTCCTACGAGCAGTACTTC